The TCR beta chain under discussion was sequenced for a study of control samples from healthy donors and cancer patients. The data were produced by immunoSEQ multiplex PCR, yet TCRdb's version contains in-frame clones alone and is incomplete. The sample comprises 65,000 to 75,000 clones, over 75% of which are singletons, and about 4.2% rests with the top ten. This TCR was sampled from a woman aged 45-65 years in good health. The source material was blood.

Here the CDR3 reads CAWDTQETQYF. CDR3 nucleotides: TGTGCCTGGGACACCCAAGAGACCCAGTACTTC. The V gene is TRBV30, the J gene TRBJ2-5; D remains unclear. The V end was cut by 5 bases, the J end by 1 base, with 5 bases between. This CDR3 has 11 residues. Germline CDR1 and CDR2: GTSNPN and SVGIG (reference sequence). Variable domain in full (rest from reference TRBV30 and TRBJ2-5): SQTIHQWPATLVQPVGSPLSLECTVEGTSNPNLYWYRQAAGRGLQLLFYSVGIGQISSEVPQNLSASRPQDRQFILSSKKLLLSDSGFYLCAWDTQETQYFGPGTRLLVL.